This T cell receptor beta chain was recorded in a study of beta chain features in type 1 diabetes (dated by TCRdb to 2017 to 2018). Background on the whole study: Mean age, gender distribution, total cell number and subset yield were not different between patients and healthy donors. A total of over 95,000,000 sorted cells were examined across all samples, and RNA yield correlated strongly with the number of cells per subset. In the study, TCRB repertoires of sorted circulating CD4+ T cell subsets from recently diagnosed type 1 diabetes patients were compared with those of matched healthy donors. Regulatory and stem cell-like memory subsets were obtained from only 8 patients and roughly 8 healthy donors, while naive and central memory subsets were obtained from all 30 or so donors.

Each donor gave one peripheral blood draw, roughly 110 mL on average, collected into heparinised tubes. Naive, central memory, regulatory and stem cell-like memory CD4+ T cells were sorted on a BD FACSAria II using a panel including CD45RO, CCR7, CD25, CD127, CD95 and CD27. A purity above 95% was achieved for all sorted populations. PBMCs were isolated right away by Lymphoprep density gradient centrifugation and were stained directly, without culture. To minimize batch effects, samples were stained and sorted in pairs, one healthy donor with one patient per experiment. The entire isolated RNA was reverse transcribed using the High Capacity cDNA Reverse Transcription Kit, and thus expressed TCRB transcripts were sequenced. For stem cell-like memory T cell samples, survey-depth immunoSEQ sequencing was used, averaging about 1.01 million total reads per sample. Sorted cells were lysed in RLT buffer and RNA was extracted with DNase-treated RNeasy Micro or Mini kits, depending on cell number. To prevent cross-contamination, each cell subset was processed individually, whereas patient and healthy donor samples were processed jointly. The immunoSEQ multiplex PCR was used to amplify TCRB sequences from cDNA, yielding 87-bp fragments that span the CDR3 region. Amplicons were sequenced on the Illumina HiSeq platform. As for the original processing: Synthetic template baselines were used to correct PCR bias computationally, reads within Hamming distance 2 were collapsed together, and singletons that could not be merged were discarded. Reads were aligned to IMGT to assign V, D and J genes, CDR3 length, and insertions or deletions at six rearrangement sites. Within each subset, clonotype counts were normalized to sorted cell number, and only after that were true diversity and Gini coefficients computed with the tcR R package. The overlap coefficient, calculated on TCRB nucleotide sequences, was used to measure repertoire sharing. What TCRdb holds here is the immuneACCESS table cut down to in-frame rearrangements. Part of the clones is not present; checked against another copy, under half of the missing clones reflect an unresolved V gene, and the others are unexplained. That table gives V, J and clone size, and the DNA gave D and trimming. The sample contains 65,000 to 100,000 clones, under 35% of them found a single time. 0.45% of the sample is held by the ten biggest clonotypes.

This clone was observed a single time. Its recognized antigen is unknown. No much larger clonotype is one base removed from it; base qualities were not supplied. From its cysteine to its phenylalanine, the CDR3 spans 14 amino acids. Here the CDR3 DNA is all that survives: 42 bases in frame from base 1. Trimming costs V 4 bases and J 0 bases, and their ends lie 8 bases apart. CDR1 and CDR2 are drawn from the germline V gene: SGHRS, YFSETQ. Results and caveats for the whole study, not just this receptor: PCR might favor shorter templates, but patient and control samples were amplified and corrected together, so any skew would affect both groups equally. In all four CD4+ subsets, TCRB CDR3 length was moderately but significantly shorter in type 1 diabetes patients. Because cDNA was sequenced instead of genomic DNA, activated cells with high expression could be over-represented, although the groups did not differ in activation or CD3 levels. Naive, central memory and regulatory TCRB repertoires appeared to be more similar among patients than among healthy donors. Fewer insertions and more nucleotide deletions at VDJ recombination sites were observed in patients with type 1 diabetes, implying thymic rearrangement abnormalities. Because the HLA sub-analyses included only small numbers of individuals, any influence of HLA type on TCRB rearrangement was left unresolved.

The TCR comes from a woman aged 18-30 years in good health. Sequencing was carried out using stem cell memory CD4+ T cells from blood. The cell subset or site label, read with the paper, signifies: stem cell-like memory CD4+ T cells. The sequence joins TRBV5-1 to TRBJ1-3, with a tentative D gene TRBD1 over 5 matching bases. The CDR3 protein is CASSTGDSGNTIYF. Here is the DNA: TGCGCCAGCAGCACAGGAGACTCTGGAAACACCATATATTTT.